What follows are 32 T cell receptor beta chains derived from one specimen sequenced in a study of CD8 T cells in ankylosing spondylitis. TCRdb re-analysed the 5' RACE reads in MiXCR, keeping a single row per CDR3 protein. Found here are nearly 350,000 distinct CDR3 sequences, approximately 15% of them singletons; the top ten hold 0.9% to 1.2%. The sequencing sample was made of blood, either unsorted or a sorted T cell fraction (not recorded which). Receptor source: a male donor with ankylosing spondylitis or in good health (not recorded which).

This clonotype was recorded a few times. The chain has TRBV18 and TRBJ2-1, with a possible D match to TRBD2 (5 bases). The V end was cut by 4 bases, the J end by 2 bases, with 6 bases between. Germline V lookup: CDR1 KGHSH, CDR2 LQKENI. There are 13 residues in the CDR3. This chain's CDR3 is CASSRETYNEQFF. CDR3 in DNA: TGTGCCAGCTCACGGGAGACCTACAATGAGCAGTTCTTC. Filled out from reference TRBV18 and TRBJ2-1, the complete variable domain reads NAGVMQNPRHLVRRRGQEARLRCSPMKGHSHVYWYRQLPEEGLKFMVYLQKENIIDESGMPKERFSAEFPKEGPSILRIQQVVRGDSAAYFCASSRETYNEQFFGPGTRLTVL.

The chain has TRBV12-3 or TRBV12-4 and TRBJ2-7; 8 bases map to TRBD1. The CDR3 spans 16 residues. The V gene end was trimmed by 5 bases and the J gene end by 0 bases; junction bases not matched to a gene: 9. The CDR3 bases are TGTGCCAGCAGTCCTCACCGGGACAGGAGCTCCTACGAGCAGTACTTC. Translating it yields CASSPHRDRSSYEQYF.

In its sample, this clonotype was seen a few times. This sequence joins TRBV6-1 and TRBJ2-5; 9 bases line up with TRBD2. Trimming cost V 6 bases and J 4 bases; bases outside gene matches: 9. The CDR3 covers 15 residues. From germline, CDR1 is MNHNS and CDR2 SASEGT. The CDR3: CASRKPSGVGETQYF. The CDR3 nucleotides are TGTGCCAGCAGAAAACCTAGCGGGGTGGGAGAGACCCAGTACTTC.

This clonotype has only a few counts. The chain recombines TRBV7-2 with TRBJ2-7; D is uncertain. Germline values: CDR1 SGHTA, CDR2 FQGNSA. Trimming took off 1 base at V and 5 bases at J, with 12 bases between the two ends. The CDR3 contains 14 residues. The CDR3 DNA reads as TGTGCCAGCAGCTTAGTCGACCTTAACGACGAGCAGTACTTC. As protein: CASSLVDLNDEQYF.

This rearrangement joins TRBV30 to TRBJ2-7, with TRBD2 as a possible D gene (5 bases). The germline CDR1 and CDR2 sequences are GTSNPN and SVGIG (reference sequence). The CDR3 covers 13 residues. Trimming removed 5 bases from V and 0 bases from J, with 11 bases in between. DNA for the CDR3: TGTGCCTGGGAGGGATCTAACTCCTACGAGCAGTACTTC. This translates into CAWEGSNSYEQYF.

This clonotype showed up just a few times. The V call is TRBV10-3, the J call TRBJ1-6; no reliable D call. The germline V and J ends were trimmed by 1 base and 8 bases, with 9 bases remaining between them. Looked up from germline, CDR1 is ENHRY and CDR2 is SYGVKD. The CDR3 contains 14 residues. Written as DNA, the CDR3 is TGTGCCATCAGTGAGTATCAGGCGGATTCACCCCTCCACTTT. This gives the protein CAISEYQADSPLHF.

The rearrangement joins TRBV7-9 to TRBJ1-1, with 7 bases matching TRBD1. The CDR3 spans 14 residues. The germline CDR1 and CDR2 sequences are SEHNR and FQNEAQ (reference sequence). With V trimmed by 5 bases and J by 4 bases, 7 bases remained unmatched. CDR3 nucleotides: TGTGCCAGCAGCCGACAGGGTAGCATCACTGAAGCTTTCTTT. This encodes CASSRQGSITEAFF.

This clonotype was picked up a small number of times. The chain is built from TRBV20-1 and TRBJ1-5, with 9 bases lining up with TRBD1. Unmatched junction bases numbered 6, after V lost 1 base and J lost 8 bases. Germline CDR1 and CDR2: DFQATT and SNEGSKA (reference sequence). CDR3 length: 14 amino acids. Written as DNA, the CDR3 is TGCAGTGCTAGAGCCGGGACAGGGTATGAGCCCCAGCATTTT. The encoded protein is CSARAGTGYEPQHF.

This sequence joins TRBV20-1 and TRBJ1-4, with a weak D call TRBD1 (5 bases). V gave up 1 base and J gave up 0 bases, with 15 bases separating them. CDR3 length equals 17 residues. CDR1 is DFQATT and CDR2 is SNEGSKA in the germline V gene (reference sequence). This chain's CDR3 is CSARGTGAEATNEKLFF. In DNA form, the CDR3 reads TGCAGTGCTAGAGGAACAGGCGCCGAGGCAACTAATGAAAAACTGTTTTTT.

This clonotype was picked up a small number of times. This sequence joins TRBV20-1 and TRBJ2-1; D is undetermined. CDR3 length: 12 residues. V was cut by 6 bases and J by 7 bases, with 13 bases left in between. Germline CDR1 is DFQATT and CDR2 is SNEGSKA (reference sequence). CDR3 loop: CSAGTVANEQFF. The CDR3 DNA is TGCAGTGCCGGTACGGTGGCGAATGAGCAGTTCTTC.

The rearrangement links TRBV5-1 to TRBJ2-4; tentative D call: TRBD2 (5 bases). In germline, CDR1 is SGHRS, CDR2 YFSETQ. There are 15 residues in the CDR3. The V end lost 3 bases, the J end lost 5 bases, and 15 bases lay between the germline ends. The CDR3 reads CASSSRRGSQNIQYF. DNA of the CDR3: TGCGCCAGCAGCTCACGTCGGGGTAGCCAAAACATTCAGTACTTC.

This clonotype was found a few times. The chain joins TRBV11-2 to TRBJ2-5; no clear D. The V end was cut by 2 bases, the J end by 0 bases, with 10 bases between. CDR1 is SGHAT, CDR2 FQNNGV, per germline. This CDR3 contains 15 residues. Here the CDR3 reads CASSLSASYQETQYF. CDR3 DNA sequence: TGTGCCAGCAGCTTATCGGCCTCGTACCAAGAGACCCAGTACTTC.

The chain couples TRBV4-1 to TRBJ2-1, with a weak D call TRBD2 (5 bases). The germline V gene encodes CDR1 MGHRA and CDR2 YSYEKL. The CDR3 has 14 residues. Trimming removed 3 bases at V and 2 bases at J, with 8 bases between. The CDR3 nucleotides are TGCGCCAGCAGCCATGCCGGGACCTACAATGAGCAGTTCTTC. This translates into CASSHAGTYNEQFF.

The CDR3 spells CSVPGQGDYGYTF. DNA of the CDR3: TGCAGCGTTCCCGGACAGGGGGACTATGGCTACACCTTC. The V and J genes are TRBV29-1 and TRBJ1-2; TRBD1 aligns across 10 bases. The CDR3 is 13 amino acids. With V trimmed by 5 bases and J by 3 bases, 3 bases remained unmatched. The germline V gene encodes CDR1 SQVTM and CDR2 ANQGSEA.

CDR3 in DNA: TGCGCCAGCAGCTTGGGCGACGGCTCAACTAGAGAGCAGTACTTC. Its protein is CASSLGDGSTREQYF. The J gene is TRBJ2-7, the V gene TRBV5-1; a weak D match, TRBD2 (5 bases). Between the trimmed V and J ends, which lost 0 bases and 7 bases, there was a span of 17 bases. Looked up from germline, CDR1 is SGHRS and CDR2 is YFSETQ. The CDR3 covers 15 residues.

The CDR3 bases are TGCAGTGCACACAGAGGCTACGAGCAGTACTTC. Amino acid sequence: CSAHRGYEQYF. V is TRBV20-1 and J is TRBJ2-7; D not resolved. The CDR3 spans 11 residues. CDR1 is DFQATT and CDR2 is SNEGSKA in the germline V gene (reference sequence). V gave up 6 bases and J gave up 3 bases, with 9 bases separating them.

This clonotype was observed a few times. The genes are TRBV10-3 and TRBJ1-4; 12 nucleotides match TRBD1. Germline CDR1 and CDR2: ENHRY and SYGVKD. The CDR3 has 15 amino acids. Trimming took 6 bases from V and 5 from J; bases not matched to a gene: 4. The CDR3 here is CAISRDRGLNEKLFF. The CDR3 DNA follows: TGTGCCATCAGCCGGGACAGGGGGCTCAATGAAAAACTGTTTTTT.

The chain is built from TRBV20-1 and TRBJ2-2; no reliable D call. Trimming took 3 bases from V and 4 from J, leaving 12 bases between them. CDR3 length: 14 amino acids. Germline V gene lookup returns CDR1 DFQATT and CDR2 SNEGSKA (reference sequence). The CDR3 nucleotides read TGCAGTGCTAGTCAAGGATCGGGCACCGGGGAGCTGTTTTTT. It codes for CSASQGSGTGELFF.

CDR3 residues: CASRTGDGTDTQYF. CDR3 nucleotides: TGTGCCAGCAGGACTGGAGACGGCACAGATACGCAGTATTTT. The chain has TRBV12-3 or TRBV12-4 and TRBJ2-3; D gene uncertain. This CDR3 region has 14 residues. Trimming cost V 6 bases and J 1 base, with 11 bases left between them.

This clonotype was detected a few times. This chain links TRBV11-2 with TRBJ2-2, with D possibly being TRBD2 (5 bases). The CDR3 runs to 12 residues. V was shortened by 10 bases and J by 7 bases, with 13 bases between the two germline ends. Germline CDR1 and CDR2: SGHAT and FQNNGV. For the CDR3, the DNA is TGTGCCACTAACACGAGGGACGGGGAGCTGTTTTTT. This encodes CATNTRDGELFF.

This clonotype appeared a few times. Written as DNA, the CDR3 is TGCAGCGTTGAAGCCCAGGGTTATAACTATGGCTACACCTTC. Translated: CSVEAQGYNYGYTF. The J gene is TRBJ1-2, the V gene TRBV29-1, with D possibly TRBD1 on 5 matching bases. The CDR3 has 14 residues. V was cut by 1 base and J by 1 base, with 10 bases left in between. CDR1 and CDR2 from the germline V gene are SQVTM and ANQGSEA.

The chain carries TRBV6-1 and TRBJ2-4, with TRBD1 matching over 10 bases. CDR1 and CDR2 from the germline V gene are MNHNS and SASEGT. V dropped 5 bases and J dropped 7; count of bases not matched to a gene: 5. The CDR3 is made up of 14 amino acids. The CDR3 loop is CASSRTGGDNIQYF. DNA of the CDR3: TGTGCCAGCAGTCGGACAGGGGGGGACAACATTCAGTACTTC.

The chain combines TRBV11-2 with TRBJ2-2; TRBD1 agrees at 10 bases. Germline V gives CDR1 SGHAT, CDR2 FQNNGV. This CDR3 spans 19 amino acids. V lost 5 bases and J lost 3; bases outside the gene matches: 15. The CDR3 DNA follows: TGTGCCAGCAGCGCCCAGACAGGGGGCCTTCAGCCCTACACCGGGGAGCTGTTTTTT. It translates to CASSAQTGGLQPYTGELFF. Full variable domain (rest looked up from reference TRBV11-2 and TRBJ2-2): EAGVAQSPRYKIIEKRQSVAFWCNPISGHATLYWYQQILGQGPKLLIQFQNNGVVDDSQLPKDRFSAERLKGVDSTLKIQPAKLEDSAVYLCASSAQTGGLQPYTGELFFGEGSRLTVL.

This clonotype was counted a few times. The chain links TRBV20-1 to TRBJ2-1, with 11 bases fitting TRBD2. J gave up 6 bases and V 6 bases, and 7 bases lay outside the gene matches. Germline V gene data show CDR1 as DFQATT and CDR2 as SNEGSKA (reference sequence). The CDR3 loop spans 14 amino acids. Here the CDR3 reads CSAPRLAGPNEQFF. For the CDR3, the DNA is TGCAGTGCGCCCCGACTAGCGGGACCCAATGAGCAGTTCTTC.

The V call is TRBV24-1, the J call TRBJ2-5, with D possibly TRBD1 on 5 matching bases. V lost 3 bases and J 5 bases, leaving 6 bases between the germline ends. From germline, CDR1 is KGHDR and CDR2 SFDVKD. This CDR3 has 12 amino acids. This CDR3 is CATSDGAETQYF. CDR3 sequence (DNA): TGTGCCACCAGTGATGGGGCGGAGACCCAGTACTTC.

The V call is TRBV7-9, the J call TRBJ2-7, with a tentative D call TRBD1 (6 bases). The CDR3 is 15 residues long. Germline CDR1 and CDR2: SEHNR and FQNEAQ (reference sequence). Trimming cost V 2 bases and J 2 bases, with 13 bases left between them. This chain's CDR3 is CASSLKAGAAYEQYF. The CDR3 nucleotides are TGTGCCAGCAGCTTAAAGGCAGGGGCCGCCTACGAGCAGTACTTC. The whole variable domain, remainder taken from reference TRBV7-9 and TRBJ2-7, is DTGVSQNPRHKITKRGQNVTFRCDPISEHNRLYWYRQTLGQGPEFLTYFQNEAQLEKSRLLSDRFSAERPKGSFSTLEIQRTEQGDSAMYLCASSLKAGAAYEQYFGPGTRLTVT.

V is TRBV20-1 and J is TRBJ1-1; weak D call: TRBD1 (6 bases). The germline V and J ends were trimmed by 0 bases and 1 base, with 9 bases remaining between them. The CDR3 runs 14 residues. CDR1 and CDR2 from the germline V gene are DFQATT and SNEGSKA (reference sequence). CDR3 sequence reads: CSARDGGPNTEAFF. The CDR3 DNA follows: TGCAGTGCTAGAGATGGGGGCCCGAACACTGAAGCTTTCTTT.

The rearrangement links TRBV5-1 to TRBJ2-2; D unclear. CDR3 size: 15 residues. Germline CDR1 is SGHRS and CDR2 is YFSETQ. Trimming cost V 4 bases and J 5 bases, with 15 bases left between them. CDR3 DNA: TGCGCCAGCAGCCCCGAACCTGGAAGGACCGGGGAGCTGTTTTTT. It encodes CASSPEPGRTGELFF.

V usage is TRBV12-3 or TRBV12-4 and J usage is TRBJ2-3; 9 positions match TRBD1. The CDR3 spans 16 residues. V shed 5 bases, J shed 6 bases, and the junction held 12 bases outside the gene matches. The CDR3 spells CASSPRGTGRMDTQYF. The CDR3 DNA sequence: TGTGCCAGCAGTCCTCGAGGGACAGGGAGGATGGATACGCAGTATTTT.

In this sample, this clonotype turned up many times. The chain is built from TRBV5-1 and TRBJ2-1; D may be TRBD2 (6 bases). The CDR3 is 17 residues long. The germline CDR1 and CDR2 sequences are SGHRS and YFSETQ. V lost 4 bases and J 7 bases, leaving 24 bases between the germline ends. CDR3 in amino acids: CASSPTTYRDSGNEQFF. CDR3 nucleotide sequence: TGCGCCAGCAGCCCCACTACATACCGGGACTCAGGGAATGAGCAGTTCTTC.

This clonotype has a handful of counts. V is TRBV6-5 and J is TRBJ1-5; unclear D gene. This CDR3 spans 15 amino acids. CDR1 is MNHEY, CDR2 SVGAGI, per germline. Trimming shortened V by 0 bases and J by 0 bases, and 6 bases separated the two germline ends. In nucleotides, the CDR3 is TGTGCCAGCAGTTACTCCGGAGATAGCAATCAGCCCCAGCATTTT. Translated: CASSYSGDSNQPQHF.

The chain couples TRBV5-1 to TRBJ2-1, with a tentative D call TRBD1 (5 bases). V lost 5 bases and J 4 bases, leaving 13 bases between the germline ends. Germline CDR1 is SGHRS and CDR2 is YFSETQ. The CDR3 is 14 residues long. The CDR3 DNA reads TGCGCCAGCAGTAGCTCGACAGTTTACAATGAGCAGTTCTTC. This sequence encodes CASSSSTVYNEQFF.